This T cell receptor beta chain was profiled in a study of T-cell memory formation after mild COVID-19 (dated by TCRdb to the early 2020s). For the study in its entirety: TCR sequence clusters from the two donors were largely donor specific. Two young, previously healthy adult volunteers, one female and one male, were included in the cohort. In two donors, T-cell clones that expanded and contracted after mild COVID-19 were followed by sequencing TCRalpha and TCRbeta repertoires longitudinally.

At least ten counts were recorded for this clonotype. The antigen this receptor binds is unknown. The record has no base qualities; no much larger clone is one base away. The germline ends are 19 bases apart after V is trimmed by 5 bases and J by 0 bases. Including the terminal cysteine and phenylalanine, the CDR3 comprises 17 residues. Just CDR3 DNA is preserved here, 51 bases in frame from base 1. The paper as a whole reports these results and caveats: Whether the second-wave clones peaking on day 37 were SARS-CoV-2 specific was not confirmed. Only two mild cases were covered in the study, and larger cohorts including severe cases with pre-infection samples were considered necessary. Contracting CD4+ clones were located mainly in the CM and EM memory subsets, whereas CD8+ clones were found to be enriched in EMRA. Some responding clones were detected in pre-infection memory, suggesting pre-existing cross-reactive memory T cells joined the SARS-CoV-2 response. From day 15 to 85, contracting clones showed balanced CD4/CD8 phenotypes, whereas a second wave of clones that expanded from day 15 to 37 leaned towards CD4+.

Sequenced on an Illumina NovaSeq 6000. TCRalpha and TCRbeta cDNA libraries were built by 5'RACE with constant-segment primers, adding sample barcodes and unique molecular identifiers. Trizol reagent was used to extract RNA from every sample. Library amplification was performed in two PCR steps, and a second sample barcode and Illumina TruSeq adapters were introduced in the second step. Libraries were sequenced on an Illumina NovaSeq with 2 x 150 bp paired-end reads. Processing in the source paper ran as follows. The reads were demultiplexed and collapsed into UMI-guided consensus sequences using migec v1.2.7. Using mixcr v2.1.11, UMI consensuses were aligned to TRA and TRB V and J templates and then assembled into clonotypes. Clonotypes were classified as expanded or contracted when called significant by both edgeR and NoisET, with noise models trained on biological replicates. edgeR calls used a false discovery rate-adjusted p below 0.01 and a log2 fold-change threshold of 1. As an exploratory analysis of dynamics, max-normalized trajectories of the 1000 most abundant clonotypes were examined with PCA combined with hierarchical clustering. Separately sequenced CD4+ and CD8+ repertoires were used to assign a CD4 or CD8 phenotype to each responding clone. In TCRdb, the public reads were trimmed at Q25 with fastp and aligned with MiXCR, with productive beta chains retained. CDR3 protein sequences are deduplicated, and each keeps its most common genes and DNA. The V and J calls reflect TCRdb's pipeline rather than the authors' work. Within this sample are hundreds of thousands of distinct CDR3 sequences, with 15% to 19% of them counted one time only. The ten largest clones add up to around 2.2% of the sample.

Ficoll-Paque density gradient centrifugation was the method used to isolate PBMCs. The chain employs TRBV12-3 or TRBV12-4 and TRBJ1-1, with no reliable assignment of the D segment. Input material: PBMCs or a T cell subset sorted from them (not recorded which). The sequence derives from an adult woman who had mild COVID-19 (a few samples of this study predate the infection). The sample titles of this study are shuffled in the database, so cell type and time point are left out; the donor was told from shared clones. The CDR3 protein sequence reads: CASSPQFGILMNTEAFF. The nucleotide sequence is TGTGCCAGCAGTCCTCAATTCGGGATTCTCATGAACACTGAAGCTTTCTTT.